The 16 T cell receptor beta chains presented below share a single source sample, sequenced in a study of blood T cell repertoires in COVID-19. Sequenced by immunoSEQ multiplex PCR; TCRdb stores in-frame clones only, minus some. The data contain tens of thousands of clones, 76% of them seen just once; the ten biggest clones take up 15%. The sequenced sample consisted of peripheral blood. These receptors were obtained from a man in his sixties with COVID-19, enrolled during active disease.

V is TRBV30 and J is TRBJ2-7; TRBD1 agrees at 10 bases. Losses at the gene ends were 4 bases for V and 4 bases for J; bases not matched to a gene: 4. From germline, CDR1 is GTSNPN and CDR2 SVGIG (reference sequence). The CDR3 consists of 13 residues. CDR3 DNA sequence: TGTGCCTGGAACCCGGGACAGGGGTACGAGCAGTACTTC. It encodes CAWNPGQGYEQYF.

At least ten counts were recorded for this clone. The rearrangement uses TRBV5-4 and TRBJ2-1, with D perhaps matching TRBD1 (6 bases). Germline-derived CDR1 and CDR2 are SGHNT and YYREEE (reference sequence). V was shortened by 0 bases and J by 5 bases, with 15 bases between the two germline ends. This CDR3 has 16 residues. The CDR3 sequence is CASSLGPPGQNNEQFF. The CDR3 DNA reads as TGTGCCAGCAGCTTGGGACCACCGGGACAAAACAATGAGCAGTTCTTC.

V is TRBV19 and J is TRBJ2-5; a weak D match, TRBD2 (6 bases). Germline V gives CDR1 LNHDA, CDR2 SQIVND (reference sequence). V gave up 0 bases and J gave up 7 bases, with 15 bases separating them. CDR3 length: 15 amino acids. The CDR3 DNA sequence: TGTGCCAGTAGTATAGATTTTGAGCGGGTCGGGACCCAGTACTTC. Translating gives CASSIDFERVGTQYF.

The genes are TRBV2 and TRBJ1-6; maybe TRBD1 (6 bases). There are 15 residues in the CDR3. V gave up 0 bases and J gave up 8 bases, with 11 bases separating them. The V gene's germline CDR1 is SNHLY and CDR2 FYNNEI. This CDR3 reads CASSEAQGSDSPLHF. The CDR3, as DNA: TGTGCCAGCAGTGAAGCGCAGGGGTCGGATTCACCCCTCCACTTT.

The rearrangement uses TRBV21-1 and TRBJ1-1. TRBV21-1 is given as a pseudogene. The CDR3 contains 8 residues. The CDR3 bases are TGTGCCCCCGTCGGGGCTTTCTTT. Translated, it gives CAPVGAFF.

The chain couples TRBV2 to TRBJ2-4; 15 bases match TRBD2. Germline assignment: CDR1 SNHLY and CDR2 FYNNEI. CDR3 size: 14 residues. The V segment lost 5 bases and the J segment 13 bases; nucleotides outside the gene matches: 6. The CDR3 DNA reads as TGTGCCAGCAGTACGGGACTAGCGGGGGGCCCCCAGTACTTC. Translating it yields CASSTGLAGGPQYF.

This rearrangement joins TRBV29-1 to TRBJ2-4, with a tentative D call TRBD2 (6 bases). The germline V gene has CDR1 SQVTM and CDR2 ANQGSEA. The CDR3 length is 11 residues. V was shortened by 7 bases and J by 10 bases, with 14 bases between the two germline ends. CDR3 sequence: CSALTRMIQYF. As DNA, the CDR3 is TGCAGCGCACTGACTAGAATGATTCAGTACTTC.

This clone appeared a few times. The chain combines TRBV27 with TRBJ1-2; D gene ambiguous. This CDR3 comprises 13 residues. V was trimmed by 7 bases and J by 2 bases, leaving 11 bases between them. Germline V gene data show CDR1 as MNHEY and CDR2 as SMNVEV (reference sequence). The CDR3 reads CASKPGANYGYTF. CDR3 sequence (DNA): TGTGCCAGCAAGCCGGGAGCCAACTATGGCTACACCTTC.

This rearrangement joins TRBV5-4 to TRBJ1-1; possible D gene TRBD1, 6 bases. Germline V gene data show CDR1 as SGHNT and CDR2 as YYREEE (reference sequence). The CDR3 sequence is 18 residues long. Trimming took 0 bases from V and 3 from J, leaving 21 bases between them. CDR3 in DNA: TGTGCCAGCAGCTTGGACTTGGGACGGGCGGGGGCCGACACTGAAGCTTTCTTT. It encodes CASSLDLGRAGADTEAFF.

The chain recombines TRBV2 with TRBJ1-3, with TRBD1 as a possible D gene (5 bases). There are 15 residues in the CDR3. Per germline, CDR1 SNHLY and CDR2 FYNNEI. Trimming left V 4 bases short and J 4 bases short, with 14 bases between. The CDR3 loop is CASSGGGTAGNTIYF. The CDR3 DNA reads TGTGCCAGCAGTGGAGGAGGGACCGCCGGAAACACCATATATTTT.

This chain uses TRBV7-3 with TRBJ2-4, with 7 bases that match TRBD2. The germline CDR1 and CDR2 sequences are SGHTA and FQGTGA. The CDR3 is made up of 16 amino acids. Unmatched junction bases numbered 13, after V lost 2 bases and J lost 9 bases. DNA of the CDR3: TGTGCCAGCAGCTTAGGACCCGCCATGGGGGAGGGCATTCAGTACTTC. This sequence encodes CASSLGPAMGEGIQYF.

The chain combines TRBV7-9 with TRBJ1-2, with 7 bases fitting TRBD1. This CDR3 region has 15 residues. From germline, CDR1 is SEHNR and CDR2 FQNEAQ (reference sequence). Unmatched junction bases numbered 14, after V lost 5 bases and J lost 8 bases. CDR3 bases: TGTGCCAGCAGCCCCCCGCCGGGACAGATGGGGGGCTACACCTTC. It encodes CASSPPPGQMGGYTF.

The J gene is TRBJ2-5, the V gene TRBV4-1, with a weak D call TRBD2 (7 bases). The CDR3 is 17 amino acids. The germline gives CDR1 MGHRA, CDR2 YSYEKL. V was trimmed by 1 base and J by 6 bases, leaving 21 bases between them. The CDR3 sequence is CASSQANLGAGGQTQYF. The CDR3 nucleotides read TGCGCCAGCAGCCAAGCTAATTTGGGTGCCGGGGGGCAGACCCAGTACTTC.

This clone was picked up one time. This chain joins TRBV24-1 and TRBJ2-5; 12 bases fit TRBD2. V lost 4 bases, J lost 4 bases, and 9 bases stayed unmatched. Per germline, CDR1 KGHDR and CDR2 SFDVKD. The CDR3 totals 17 residues. DNA for the CDR3: TGTGCCACCAGTGACCGCAGACTAGCGGGAGTAGGAGAGACCCAGTACTTC. Its translation: CATSDRRLAGVGETQYF.

This clone was seen only a few times. The rearrangement joins TRBV7-2 to TRBJ1-1; no firm D call. The CDR3 extends over 15 amino acids. The germline CDR1 and CDR2 sequences are SGHTA and FQGNSA. V lost 2 bases to trimming and J lost 0 bases, with 10 bases between them. In nucleotides, the CDR3 is TGTGCCAGCAGCTTACTACGGGTCGTGAACACTGAAGCTTTCTTT. This sequence encodes CASSLLRVVNTEAFF. The variable domain in full, with the rest retrieved from reference TRBV7-2 and TRBJ1-1, is GAGVSQSPSNKVTEKGKDVELRCDPISGHTALYWYRQSLGQGLEFLIYFQGNSAPDKSGLPSDRFSAERTGGSVSTLTIQRTQQEDSAVYLCASSLLRVVNTEAFFGQGTRLTVV.

The CDR3 nucleotides are TGTGCCAGCAGCTTAGTAGGGGGAACCTCGGGTGAGACCCAGTACTTC. Protein: CASSLVGGTSGETQYF. The V gene is TRBV7-9, the J gene TRBJ2-5; perhaps TRBD1 as D (6 bases). This CDR3 comprises 16 residues. V lost 1 base to trimming and J lost 5 bases, with 17 bases between them. The germline V gene has CDR1 SEHNR and CDR2 FQNEAQ (reference sequence).